This entry lists 2 T cell receptor beta chains sequenced from one sample in a study of shared clonotypes between healthy human individuals. CD45RO-negative, CCR7-positively selected cells formed the naive CD8 fraction, excluding terminally differentiated effector memory CD45RA+ cells. TCRdb keeps only in-frame clones here, not all; method: immunoSEQ multiplex PCR. The table records roughly 600,000 clones, nearly 98% of them present only once. The specimen was naive CD8+ T cells sorted from blood. Receptors were obtained from a man aged 30 to 45 in good health.

This rearrangement joins TRBV5-1 to TRBJ2-3; D is perhaps TRBD2 (6 bases). With 4 bases removed from V and 3 bases from J, the gap between germline ends came to 12 bases. The CDR3 is made up of 14 amino acids. Per the germline V gene, CDR1 is SGHRS and CDR2 is YFSETQ. This chain's CDR3 is CASSPRGQTDTQYF. The DNA of the CDR3 is TGCGCCAGCAGCCCGCGGGGCCAAACAGATACGCAGTATTTT.

The chain is built from TRBV29-1 and TRBJ2-7; 12 bases match TRBD2. Germline values: CDR1 SQVTM, CDR2 ANQGSEA. This CDR3 has 13 residues. Losses at the gene ends were 4 bases for V and 5 bases for J; bases not matched to a gene: 3. CDR3 nucleotide sequence: TGCAGCGTTGGGACTAGCGGGATCAACGAGCAGTACTTC. Residues: CSVGTSGINEQYF.